The 19 T cell receptor beta chains below all came from one sample that was sequenced in a study of regulatory T cells in long-lasting Graves disease. Time point denoted: persistent/refractory GD, antithyroid drugs over 5 years with positive TRAb. Construction of the TCR library relied on RNA isolated from PBMCs. Combining iRepertoire HTBI primers with Arm-PCR of CDR3 regions, the authors built TCR beta libraries. TCRdb ran MiXCR on the multiplex PCR reads and lists one entry per CDR3 protein. The data contain roughly 430,000 distinct CDR3 sequences, roughly 21% of them singletons. This sample comprised peripheral blood mononuclear cells (PBMCs), obtained when the disease was refractory, from a patient treated with antithyroid drugs. These receptors all stem from a female donor with Graves disease.

This clonotype has only a few counts. The rearrangement links TRBV4-1 to TRBJ2-2, with D unresolved. Looked up from germline, CDR1 is MGHRA and CDR2 is YSYEKL. The V and J ends lost 1 base and 4 bases respectively, with 13 bases between them. The CDR3 extends over 16 amino acids. As DNA, the CDR3 is TGCGCCAGCAGCCAAGCAGGAAGTGTGGGCACCGGGGAGCTGTTTTTT. It yields the protein CASSQAGSVGTGELFF.

V gene TRBV10-3 combines with J gene TRBJ2-5; D gene unclear. Per the germline V gene, CDR1 is ENHRY and CDR2 is SYGVKD. Trimming left V 3 bases short and J 1 base short, with 3 bases between. The CDR3 runs 12 residues. Here the CDR3 reads CAISDGQETQYF. CDR3 bases: TGTGCCATCAGTGACGGCCAAGAGACCCAGTACTTC.

This clonotype has a count of ten or more. The rearrangement joins TRBV28 to TRBJ2-5, with 8 bases identical to TRBD1. The germline V gene encodes CDR1 MDHEN and CDR2 SYDVKM. The junction had 7 bases not matched to a gene; V was cut back by 4 bases and J by 0 bases. This CDR3 is 16 amino acids long. CDR3 protein: CASSYGTGGYQETQYF. DNA for the CDR3: TGTGCCAGCAGTTATGGGACAGGAGGGTACCAAGAGACCCAGTACTTC.

This chain joins TRBV20-1 and TRBJ2-7, with TRBD1 identical over 8 bases. The germline gives CDR1 DFQATT, CDR2 SNEGSKA (reference sequence). The CDR3 is made up of 15 amino acids. Unmatched junction bases numbered 11, after V lost 3 bases and J lost 4 bases. CDR3 in amino acids: CSARNTGTGGYEQYF. The CDR3 DNA reads as TGCAGTGCTAGGAACACCGGGACAGGTGGTTACGAGCAGTACTTC.

Ten or more counts support this clonotype. V and J are TRBV2 and TRBJ1-1, with TRBD1 as a possible D gene (5 bases). The CDR3 is made up of 13 amino acids. In germline, CDR1 is SNHLY, CDR2 FYNNEI. V lost 1 base and J 5 bases, leaving 8 bases between the germline ends. Here the CDR3 reads CASSEDGGTEAFF. CDR3 bases: TGTGCCAGCAGTGAAGATGGGGGTACTGAAGCTTTCTTT.

This clonotype was seen more than once but under ten times. This chain links TRBV3-1 with TRBJ1-1; TRBD1 agrees at 7 bases. The length of the CDR3 is 16 residues. V was pared by 1 base and J by 0 bases, with 5 bases of the junction left unmatched. From germline, CDR1 is LGHDT and CDR2 YNNKEL (reference sequence). The DNA of the CDR3 is TGTGCCAGCAGCCAAGTCGGGACAGCGATGAACACTGAAGCTTTCTTT. Amino acids: CASSQVGTAMNTEAFF.

In its sample, this clonotype was seen many times. The rearrangement uses TRBV28 and TRBJ1-3, with D possibly being TRBD1 (5 bases). Germline CDR1 reads MDHEN; CDR2 reads SYDVKM. This CDR3 has 15 residues. V was shortened by 5 bases and J by 3 bases, with 14 bases between the two germline ends. The CDR3 spells CASSRPGLGGNTIYF. The CDR3 region has the DNA TGTGCCAGCAGTCGCCCGGGACTCGGTGGAAACACCATATATTTT.

This rearrangement joins TRBV29-1 to TRBJ2-7; tentative D call: TRBD1 (6 bases). Germline V gives CDR1 SQVTM, CDR2 ANQGSEA. The CDR3 totals 14 residues. The V and J ends lost 1 base and 2 bases respectively, with 12 bases between them. The CDR3 bases are TGCAGCGTTGAAGTCGACAGGTTTGCCTACGAGCAGTACTTC. Its translation: CSVEVDRFAYEQYF.

This clonotype came up many times. The chain links TRBV6-1 to TRBJ2-7, with 11 positions matching TRBD1. Unmatched junction bases numbered 4, after V lost 6 bases and J lost 0 bases. Germline lookup yields CDR1 MNHNS and CDR2 SASEGT. The CDR3 is 15 residues long. CDR3 nucleotide sequence: TGTGCCAGCAGCTTCGGGACAGGGGGCTCCTACGAGCAGTACTTC. This encodes CASSFGTGGSYEQYF.

The rearrangement joins TRBV10-2 to TRBJ2-7, with 10 bases matching TRBD1. V trimming: 4 bases; J trimming: 2 bases; junction bases outside the gene matches: 5. The CDR3 consists of 15 residues. Germline loops: CDR1 WSHSY, CDR2 SAAADI. In nucleotides, the CDR3 is TGCGCCAGCAGTGTCGGGACAGGGGCAACCTACGAGCAGTACTTC. It yields the protein CASSVGTGATYEQYF.

This clonotype occurred many times. The J gene is TRBJ1-4, the V gene TRBV7-3; D perhaps matches TRBD1 (5 bases). Germline assignment: CDR1 SGHTA and CDR2 FQGTGA. This CDR3 contains 15 residues. The V gene lost 0 bases and the J gene lost 7 bases, with 12 bases spanning the gap. The CDR3 nucleotides read TGTGCCAGCAGCTTAACCGGGACCCGAGGTGAAAAACTGTTTTTT. This translates into CASSLTGTRGEKLFF. Supplemented by reference TRBV7-3 and TRBJ1-4, the full variable domain reads GAGVSQTPSNKVTEKGKYVELRCDPISGHTALYWYRQSLGQGPEFLIYFQGTGAADDSGLPNDRFFAVRPEGSVSTLKIQRTERGDSAVYLCASSLTGTRGEKLFFGSGTQLSVL.

The genes are TRBV10-2 and TRBJ1-3; a weak D match, TRBD1 (5 bases). Between the trimmed V and J ends, which lost 4 bases and 2 bases, there was a span of 12 bases. CDR3 length: 15 amino acids. CDR1 and CDR2 from the germline V gene are WSHSY and SAAADI. The DNA of the CDR3 is TGCGCCAGCAGTGCCGCTTCAGGGCCTGGAAACACCATATATTTT. Protein: CASSAASGPGNTIYF.

This clonotype was detected a few times. This rearrangement joins TRBV7-9 to TRBJ1-4; perhaps TRBD1 as D (6 bases). The germline V gene encodes CDR1 SEHNR and CDR2 FQNEAQ (reference sequence). V was trimmed by 5 bases and J by 0 bases, leaving 10 bases between them. The CDR3 extends over 15 amino acids. The CDR3 is CASSGTPATNEKLFF. CDR3 DNA: TGTGCCAGCAGCGGGACACCAGCAACTAATGAAAAACTGTTTTTT.

About this clonotype: A much larger clone lies a single base off, so this may be a read error. The rearrangement uses TRBV6-1 and TRBJ1-2; TRBD1 might be the D (6 bases). This CDR3 contains 13 residues. Germline loops: CDR1 MNHNS, CDR2 SASEGT. The CDR3: CAGSPGHIYGYTF. For the CDR3, the DNA is TGTGCCGGCAGCCCGGGACATATTTATGGCTACACCTTC.

The rearrangement uses TRBV13 and TRBJ2-7; 11 bases are a match to TRBD2. V gave up 5 bases and J gave up 3 bases; unmatched junction bases: 6. The CDR3 runs to 15 residues. CDR1 is PRHDT and CDR2 is FYEKMQ in the germline V gene (reference sequence). The CDR3 bases are TGTGCCAGCAGCCCCGGACTAGCGGGTAACTACGAGCAGTACTTC. Amino acid sequence: CASSPGLAGNYEQYF.

V is TRBV28 and J is TRBJ2-7, with 7 bases lining up with TRBD2. The V gene end was trimmed by 6 bases and the J gene end by 1 base; junction bases not matched to a gene: 21. This CDR3 is 19 amino acids long. Germline assignment: CDR1 MDHEN and CDR2 SYDVKM. In nucleotides, the CDR3 is TGTGCCAGCAGGAAATGGGGCAGGGCGGGCGGGAGTCGTTCCTACGAGCAGTACTTC. Protein product: CASRKWGRAGGSRSYEQYF.

This clonotype was seen more than once but under ten times. The V gene is TRBV7-2, the J gene TRBJ2-2; D is ambiguous. The germline CDR1 and CDR2 sequences are SGHTA and FQGNSA. The V end lost 0 bases, the J end lost 4 bases, and 9 bases lay between the germline ends. This CDR3 spans 15 amino acids. CDR3 loop: CASSLATIFTGELFF. Here the CDR3 DNA reads TGTGCCAGCAGCTTAGCGACGATCTTCACCGGGGAGCTGTTTTTT.

This clonotype appeared many times. This rearrangement joins TRBV9 to TRBJ1-1; D unclear. Trimming stripped 0 bases from V and 0 bases from J, with 6 bases between. Germline assignment: CDR1 SGDLS and CDR2 YYNGEE. CDR3 length: 14 amino acids. The CDR3 nucleotides are TGTGCCAGCAGCGTAGTGGACCTGAACACTGAAGCTTTCTTT. Protein sequence: CASSVVDLNTEAFF.

This clonotype was counted ten times or more. This chain connects TRBV28 to TRBJ2-5, with 7 nucleotides matching TRBD2. The CDR3 extends over 13 amino acids. J gave up 3 bases and V 7 bases, and 5 bases lay outside the gene matches. Germline V gene sequence: CDR1 MDHEN, CDR2 SYDVKM. CDR3 DNA sequence: TGTGCCAGCATCGGAGGGAGGGAAGAGACCCAGTACTTC. Translated, it gives CASIGGREETQYF.